The 30 T cell receptor beta chains given below trace back to one sample, sequenced in a study of blood T cell repertoires in COVID-19. Only in-frame clones appear in the TCRdb table, and some are missing; sequencing was by immunoSEQ multiplex PCR. Of over 400,000 clones listed, 70% to 90% are singletons. The sample comprised peripheral blood. The receptor source for this set is a human donor in a cohort sampled during active COVID-19.

This sequence joins TRBV27 and TRBJ2-3, with D possibly being TRBD2 (6 bases). The CDR3 extends over 14 amino acids. Germline V gene data show CDR1 as MNHEY and CDR2 as SMNVEV (reference sequence). Deletions cut 5 bases from V and 7 bases from J, with 16 bases between. CDR3 in amino acids: CASSTELLAHTQYF. In nucleotides, the CDR3 is TGTGCCAGCAGTACCGAACTACTAGCACATACGCAGTATTTT.

V is TRBV2 and J is TRBJ2-2; D is perhaps TRBD1 (6 bases). Germline V gene sequence: CDR1 SNHLY, CDR2 FYNNEI. Trimming removed 0 bases at V and 3 bases at J, with 11 bases between. The CDR3 sequence is 16 residues long. This CDR3 is CASSEAIAGDTGELFF. The CDR3 DNA is TGTGCCAGCAGTGAAGCGATCGCAGGGGACACCGGGGAGCTGTTTTTT.

The chain couples TRBV19 to TRBJ1-5; the match to TRBD1 covers 8 bases. V gave up 3 bases and J gave up 7 bases; unmatched junction bases: 5. This CDR3 has 14 residues. Germline V gene lookup returns CDR1 LNHDA and CDR2 SQIVND (reference sequence). In DNA form, the CDR3 reads TGTGCCAGTAGTATTCAGGGGGCACGACAGCCCCAGCATTTT. It encodes CASSIQGARQPQHF.

The rearrangement uses TRBV5-6 and TRBJ2-3, with 7 bases that match TRBD2. From germline, CDR1 is SGHDT and CDR2 YYEEEE. The trim removed 4 bases at V and 5 bases at J, leaving 7 bases unmatched. The CDR3 runs to 14 residues. This CDR3 is CASSPTPGGDTQYF. In DNA, the CDR3 is TGTGCCAGCAGCCCGACGCCGGGGGGAGATACGCAGTATTTT.

The gene calls are TRBV19 and TRBJ2-1; 7 nucleotides align to TRBD2. The CDR3 consists of 14 residues. V trimming: 9 bases; J trimming: 8 bases; junction bases outside the gene matches: 13. Germline assignment: CDR1 LNHDA and CDR2 SQIVND (reference sequence). The CDR3 coding sequence is TGTGCCAGCGTCCGGGACCCACGGGAGGATGAGCAGTTCTTC. Amino acids: CASVRDPREDEQFF.

CDR3 in DNA: TGTGCCAGTAGTACCCGACAGGACCCGAGAGGGCGATACGAGCAGTACTTC. Its protein is CASSTRQDPRGRYEQYF. The chain links TRBV19 to TRBJ2-7, with D perhaps matching TRBD1 (6 bases). Trimming pared 4 bases from V and 4 bases from J, leaving 23 bases between. This CDR3 contains 17 residues. Germline values: CDR1 LNHDA, CDR2 SQIVND (reference sequence).

The CDR3 DNA sequence: TGTGCCAGCAGTTTGTTACAGGGCATGAGGTTCGAGCAGTACTTC. Protein: CASSLLQGMRFEQYF. The V and J genes are TRBV27 and TRBJ2-7, with a possible D match to TRBD1 (6 bases). Trimming left V 3 bases short and J 6 bases short, with 18 bases between. The germline V gene encodes CDR1 MNHEY and CDR2 SMNVEV (reference sequence). This CDR3 is built from 15 residues.

The V and J genes are TRBV6-5 and TRBJ2-7; D perhaps matches TRBD1 (5 bases). The CDR3 spans 16 residues. The V end was cut by 4 bases, the J end by 4 bases, with 20 bases between. From germline, CDR1 is MNHEY and CDR2 SVGAGI. The CDR3 loop reads CASSSERQILLYEQYF. The CDR3, as DNA: TGTGCCAGCAGTTCCGAAAGACAGATCCTTCTTTACGAGCAGTACTTC.

The J gene is TRBJ2-1, the V gene TRBV19, with D possibly being TRBD2 (6 bases). The V gene's germline CDR1 is LNHDA and CDR2 SQIVND (reference sequence). The V end lost 5 bases, the J end lost 9 bases, and 14 bases lay between the germline ends. CDR3 size: 13 residues. The CDR3 spells CASSSVGGSEQFF. The CDR3 nucleotides read TGTGCCAGTAGTTCGGTGGGGGGATCTGAGCAGTTCTTC.

The V and J genes are TRBV4-3 and TRBJ2-7; TRBD2 aligns across 9 bases. The CDR3 is made up of 16 amino acids. CDR1 and CDR2 from the germline V gene are LGHNA and YSLEER. After removal of 1 base from V and 4 bases from J, the junction contained 8 bases not matched to a gene. As DNA, the CDR3 is TGCGCCAGCAGCCAAGTACCCCTAGCGGGATTTTACGAGCAGTACTTC. Protein product: CASSQVPLAGFYEQYF.

This chain joins TRBV5-1 and TRBJ2-7; D remains ambiguous. Germline V gene lookup returns CDR1 SGHRS and CDR2 YFSETQ. The CDR3 consists of 15 residues. Trimming cost V 6 bases and J 1 base, with 17 bases left between them. CDR3: CASTQTVSGSYEQYF. The DNA of the CDR3 is TGCGCCAGCACCCAGACTGTGTCCGGGTCCTACGAGCAGTACTTC.

This sequence joins TRBV19 and TRBJ2-3; D is ambiguous. Germline CDR1 is LNHDA and CDR2 is SQIVND (reference sequence). The CDR3 covers 14 residues. V dropped 0 bases and J dropped 1 base, with 5 bases sitting between them. The CDR3 DNA is TGTGCCAGTAGTATAGACTCTGGCACAGATACGCAGTATTTT. Translating it yields CASSIDSGTDTQYF.

The gene calls are TRBV2 and TRBJ2-7; 8 nucleotides agree with TRBD2. Unmatched junction bases numbered 7, after V lost 5 bases and J lost 7 bases. Germline V gene sequence: CDR1 SNHLY, CDR2 FYNNEI. This CDR3 region has 13 residues. The CDR3 coding sequence is TGTGCCAGCAGTAGCGGGAGAGGGAGGGAGCAGTACTTC. The encoded protein is CASSSGRGREQYF.

CDR3 amino acids: CASSSQIPGGTEAFF. The CDR3 DNA sequence: TGCGCCAGCAGCTCTCAAATTCCGGGGGGGACTGAAGCTTTCTTT. The genes are TRBV5-1 and TRBJ1-1, with a tentative D call TRBD1 (5 bases). This CDR3 is 15 amino acids long. Trimming removed 3 bases at V and 5 bases at J, with 17 bases between. Germline CDR1 SGHRS, CDR2 YFSETQ.

The chain joins TRBV30 to TRBJ2-2; 14 bases fit TRBD2. The V gene end was trimmed by 5 bases and the J gene end by 1 base; junction bases not matched to a gene: 6. Germline V lookup: CDR1 GTSNPN, CDR2 SVGIG (reference sequence). CDR3 length: 17 residues. The CDR3: CAWGGLAGDLNTGELFF. For the CDR3, the DNA is TGTGCCTGGGGGGGACTAGCGGGAGACCTGAACACCGGGGAGCTGTTTTTT.

The chain is built from TRBV15 and TRBJ2-7; 10 bases agree with TRBD2. With V trimmed by 3 bases and J by 4 bases, 6 bases remained unmatched. Germline V CDR1 and CDR2: LNHNV, YYDKDF (reference sequence). There are 15 residues in the CDR3. DNA for the CDR3: TGTGCCACCAGCAGGATAGCGGGAGGTGTTTACGAGCAGTACTTC. Translating it yields CATSRIAGGVYEQYF.

The chain combines TRBV19 with TRBJ1-2; D is possibly TRBD1 (5 bases). V was cut by 7 bases and J by 2 bases, with 17 bases left in between. Germline V gives CDR1 LNHDA, CDR2 SQIVND (reference sequence). The CDR3 is 15 residues long. The CDR3 spells CASTPRRGVNYGYTF. The CDR3 region has the DNA TGTGCCAGTACTCCAAGGCGGGGGGTAAACTATGGCTACACCTTC.

The chain joins TRBV6-4 to TRBJ2-1; 7 bases match TRBD2. Trimming at V came to 2 bases and at J to 4 bases, leaving 8 bases not matched to a gene. The CDR3 contains 16 residues. Germline loops: CDR1 MRHNA, CDR2 SNTAGT. The DNA for the CDR3 is TGTGCCAGCAGTGACAGCCCCGGGAGGCCTTACAATGAGCAGTTCTTC. Protein product: CASSDSPGRPYNEQFF.

The genes are TRBV3-1 (or the pseudogene TRBV3-2) and TRBJ1-3; no firm D call. Trimming removed 5 bases at V and 0 bases at J, with 11 bases between. This CDR3 region has 15 residues. Germline-derived CDR1 and CDR2 are LGHDT and YNNKEL (reference sequence). This chain's CDR3 is CASSATVDSGNTIYF. The CDR3, as DNA: TGTGCCAGCAGCGCCACCGTAGACTCTGGAAACACCATATATTTT.

The chain joins TRBV5-1 to TRBJ2-3, with TRBD1 identical over 9 bases. Germline V gene lookup returns CDR1 SGHRS and CDR2 YFSETQ. This CDR3 contains 16 residues. V gave up 0 bases and J gave up 2 bases; unmatched junction bases: 4. The DNA for the CDR3 is TGCGCCAGCAGCTTGGGTGACAGGGGGAACACAGATACGCAGTATTTT. Translation gives CASSLGDRGNTDTQYF.

Here the CDR3 reads CASSVGAGQGASGNTIYF. The CDR3 DNA reads TGTGCCAGCAGCGTGGGAGCGGGACAGGGGGCTTCTGGAAACACCATATATTTT. This chain connects TRBV9 to TRBJ1-3; TRBD1 agrees at 12 bases. Germline CDR1 and CDR2: SGDLS and YYNGEE. J was trimmed by 1 base and V by 2 bases; bases with no gene match: 7. The CDR3 loop spans 18 amino acids.

This chain links TRBV28 with TRBJ2-1, with a tentative D call TRBD2 (6 bases). Germline lookup yields CDR1 MDHEN and CDR2 SYDVKM. V shed 2 bases and J shed 9 bases, with 8 bases lying between them. CDR3 length: 12 amino acids. This CDR3 is CASSLRRVEQFF. The CDR3 nucleotides read TGTGCCAGCAGTTTAAGGAGGGTTGAGCAGTTCTTC.

This rearrangement joins TRBV5-6 to TRBJ1-4; TRBD1 agrees at 8 bases. This CDR3 is built from 14 residues. Trimming took 6 bases from V and 7 from J; bases not matched to a gene: 8. Germline V CDR1 and CDR2: SGHDT, YYEEEE. The CDR3, as DNA: TGTGCCAGCAACGACAGGGGAGGGGGTGAAAAACTGTTTTTT. Its protein product is CASNDRGGGEKLFF. Together with reference TRBV5-6 and TRBJ1-4, the CDR3 gives the full variable domain: DAGVTQSPTHLIKTRGQQVTLRCSPKSGHDTVSWYQQALGQGPQFIFQYYEEEERQRGNFPDRFSGHQFPNYSSELNVNALLLGDSALYLCASNDRGGGEKLFFGSGTQLSVL.

V usage is TRBV28 and J usage is TRBJ2-3; 14 bases match TRBD2. The CDR3 consists of 20 residues. V lost 10 bases to trimming and J lost 1 base; unmatched junction nucleotides: 19. The germline gives CDR1 MDHEN, CDR2 SYDVKM. CDR3 nucleotides: TGTGCCACCAGCGGACACCGACTAGCGGGAGGGCCCGGGGGCACAGATACGCAGTATTTT. Translation gives CATSGHRLAGGPGGTDTQYF. The full variable domain, rest sourced from reference TRBV28 and TRBJ2-3, is DVKVTQSSRYLVKRTGEKVFLECVQDMDHENMFWYRQDPGLGLRLIYFSYDVKMKEKGDIPEGYSVSREKKERFSLILESASTNQTSMYLCATSGHRLAGGPGGTDTQYFGPGTRLTVL.

This clone has just one count. V is TRBV5-1 and J is TRBJ2-1, with a weak D call TRBD2 (6 bases). Trimming cost V 0 bases and J 6 bases, with 10 bases left between them. CDR1 is SGHRS and CDR2 is YFSETQ in the germline V gene. This CDR3 is 14 amino acids long. CDR3 loop: CASSLGRASNEQFF. For the CDR3, the DNA is TGCGCCAGCAGCTTGGGGAGGGCGTCCAATGAGCAGTTCTTC.

The J gene is TRBJ2-7, the V gene TRBV3-1 (or the pseudogene TRBV3-2); D is unresolved. V was shortened by 2 bases and J by 3 bases, with 8 bases between the two germline ends. The germline V gene encodes CDR1 LGHDT and CDR2 YNNKEL (reference sequence). The CDR3 totals 13 residues. CDR3 protein: CASSQYEDYEQYF. DNA of the CDR3: TGTGCCAGCAGCCAATACGAGGACTACGAGCAGTACTTC.

This sequence joins TRBV5-4 and TRBJ1-3; 7 bases line up with TRBD1. CDR1 SGHNT and CDR2 YYREEE come from the germline V gene (reference sequence). The V segment lost 3 bases and the J segment 1 base; nucleotides outside the gene matches: 1. The CDR3 sequence is 14 residues long. This CDR3 is CASSWTGSGNTIYF. The CDR3 nucleotides are TGTGCCAGCAGCTGGACAGGTTCTGGAAACACCATATATTTT.

V and J are TRBV6-2 or TRBV6-3 and TRBJ1-4, with 7 bases that match TRBD1. The CDR3 loop spans 13 amino acids. With V trimmed by 6 bases and J by 14 bases, 12 bases remained unmatched. The germline V gene encodes CDR1 MNHEY and CDR2 SVGEGT. The CDR3 reads CASSLSRDSELFF. The CDR3 DNA reads TGTGCCAGCAGCCTCAGTAGGGACAGTGAGCTGTTTTTT.

V usage is TRBV30 and J usage is TRBJ1-5; tentatively, D is TRBD1 (6 bases). The CDR3 is 14 amino acids. From germline, CDR1 is GTSNPN and CDR2 SVGIG (reference sequence). V was shortened by 2 bases and J by 3 bases, with 11 bases between the two germline ends. The CDR3 reads CAWSPTGTNQPQHF. The CDR3 DNA sequence: TGTGCCTGGAGTCCTACAGGGACCAATCAGCCCCAGCATTTT.

This sequence joins TRBV30 and TRBJ2-1, with D perhaps TRBD2 (5 bases). CDR3 size: 12 residues. The germline V and J ends were trimmed by 2 bases and 8 bases, with 10 bases remaining between them. Looked up from germline, CDR1 is GTSNPN and CDR2 is SVGIG (reference sequence). CDR3 sequence reads: CAWSHSSYEQFF. As DNA, the CDR3 is TGTGCCTGGAGTCATTCTAGCTATGAGCAGTTCTTC.